The present entry profiles one T cell receptor (beta chain) with its context. The data were taken from a study of blood T cell repertoires in COVID-19. Study at large: The study drew acute and convalescent COVID-19 samples from the United States, Italy and Spain. The cDNA or gDNA used as material had been derived from T cells, B-cell-depleted T cells, or PBMCs.

As originally analysed: By means of reference gene primer amplification, nucleated cell counts were estimated. Repertoires were generated with immunoSEQ multiplex PCR, while TCRdb's copy carries only in-frame clones and drops some. The DNA gave D and trimming, while V, J and clone size come from that table. The sample consists of tens of thousands of clones, roughly 80% of them appearing once. The origin of this receptor is a human donor in a cohort sampled during active or convalescent COVID-19. The sequenced sample was peripheral blood.

The CDR3 loop reads CASSYSTGGGYTF. The CDR3 DNA is TGTGCCAGCAGTTACTCCACGGGGGGTGGCTACACCTTC. V is TRBV6-5 and J is TRBJ1-2; D may be TRBD1 (5 bases). The CDR3 has 13 residues. The V end lost 0 bases, the J end lost 7 bases, and 9 bases lay between the germline ends. Germline V gene data show CDR1 as MNHEY and CDR2 as SVGAGI.